The 18 T cell receptor beta chains presented below share a single source sample, sequenced in a study of monozygotic twins with inflammatory bowel disease. TCRdb reprocessed the 5' RACE reads, with one entry per CDR3 protein and no DNA. This repertoire comprises approximately 160,000 distinct CDR3 sequences; its ten largest clones make up around 7%. The specimen sequenced was blood. The receptors originated from a human donor with ulcerative colitis or Crohn's disease, or a healthy co-twin of an affected twin (not recorded which).

The V call is TRBV29-1, the J call TRBJ2-1; TCRdb proposes TRBD1, but this gene call is untestable without DNA. The CDR3 runs 13 residues. From germline, CDR1 is SQVTM and CDR2 ANQGSEA. CDR3: CSVPGTRYNEQFF.

The chain links TRBV6-5 to TRBJ2-7. The CDR3 spans 15 residues. Germline CDR1 is MNHEY and CDR2 is SVGAGI. CDR3 amino acids: CASSYSKQLTYEQYF.

This CDR3 is CSVGQTTEAFF. This rearrangement joins TRBV29-1 to TRBJ1-1. Per the germline V gene, CDR1 is SQVTM and CDR2 is ANQGSEA. CDR3 length equals 11 residues.

The genes are TRBV20-1 and TRBJ2-1; TCRdb gives TRBD1 as the D gene, but with no DNA this cannot be confirmed. Germline CDR1 and CDR2: DFQATT and SNEGSKA (reference sequence). There are 13 residues in the CDR3. CDR3 loop: CSFGQVLNNEQFF.

This sequence joins TRBV6-2 or TRBV6-3 and TRBJ2-7; the TRBD2 assignment by TCRdb is unverifiable without DNA. The CDR3 has 13 amino acids. Per germline, CDR1 MNHEY and CDR2 SVGEGT. CDR3 in amino acids: CASTPTRFNEQYF.

CDR3 region: CAISELAGDEQFF. This chain joins TRBV10-3 and TRBJ2-1; lacking DNA, the TRBD2 call made by TCRdb goes unchecked. CDR1 is ENHRY, CDR2 SYGVKD, per germline. This CDR3 is built from 13 residues.

This rearrangement joins TRBV5-5 to TRBJ2-1; the TCRdb D gene call, TRBD1, has no DNA to confirm it. Germline-derived CDR1 and CDR2 are SGHKS and YYEKEE (reference sequence). The CDR3 is made up of 14 amino acids. The chain's CDR3 is CASSRGQTYNEQFF.

The chain links TRBV15 to TRBJ2-3; TCRdb gives TRBD2 as the D gene, but with no DNA this cannot be confirmed. The CDR3 spans 17 residues. From germline, CDR1 is LNHNV and CDR2 YYDKDF (reference sequence). The CDR3 protein is CATSRDRDSTSTDTQYF.

The genes are TRBV5-1 and TRBJ2-7; absent DNA, TCRdb's TRBD2 call cannot be checked. Germline assignment: CDR1 SGHRS and CDR2 YFSETQ. The CDR3 is 13 amino acids. This chain's CDR3 is CASQEGSAYEQYF. The variable domain in full, with the rest retrieved from reference TRBV5-1 and TRBJ2-7, is KAGVTQTPRYLIKTRGQQVTLSCSPISGHRSVSWYQQTPGQGLQFLFEYFSETQRNKGNFPGRFSGRQFSNSRSEMNVSTLELGDSALYLCASQEGSAYEQYFGPGTRLTVT.

The chain employs TRBV14 and TRBJ2-7. The CDR3 spans 16 residues. Germline CDR1 SGHDN, CDR2 FVKESK. The CDR3 sequence: CASSQELGRSSYEQYF.

The chain carries TRBV19 and TRBJ2-7; no DNA is available, so the TRBD1 call from TCRdb remains unchecked. The CDR3 totals 14 residues. CDR1 LNHDA and CDR2 SQIVND come from the germline V gene (reference sequence). The CDR3 protein is CASSIGDNRYEQYF.

The rearrangement uses TRBV6-6 and TRBJ1-1; lacking DNA, the TRBD1 call made by TCRdb goes unchecked. Looked up from germline, CDR1 is MNHNY and CDR2 is SVGAGI (reference sequence). The CDR3 spans 14 residues. The CDR3 loop reads CASIGWHAPSLAFF.

The chain is built from TRBV29-1 and TRBJ1-3; as DNA is missing, the TRBD1 call by TCRdb cannot be tested. The CDR3 covers 16 residues. CDR1 SQVTM and CDR2 ANQGSEA come from the germline V gene. CDR3 sequence reads: CSVPPHNRDIGNTIYF.

The chain is built from TRBV30 and TRBJ1-4. The CDR3 has 12 residues. CDR1 is GTSNPN, CDR2 SVGIG, per germline (reference sequence). The CDR3 sequence: CAWSSQEEKLFF.

The rearrangement uses TRBV2 and TRBJ1-5; TCRdb's D gene call, TRBD1, goes unchecked for lack of DNA. The CDR3 length is 16 residues. CDR1 is SNHLY, CDR2 FYNNEI, per germline. CDR3 protein: CASTHRGAGAYQPQHF. Supplemented by reference TRBV2 and TRBJ1-5, the full variable domain reads EPEVTQTPSHQVTQMGQEVILRCVPISNHLYFYWYRQILGQKVEFLVSFYNNEISEKSEIFDDQFSVERPDGSNFTLKIRSTKLEDSAMYFCASTHRGAGAYQPQHFGDGTRLSIL.

The chain joins TRBV3-1 to TRBJ2-1; absent DNA, TCRdb's TRBD2 call cannot be checked. CDR1 LGHDT and CDR2 YNNKEL come from the germline V gene (reference sequence). The CDR3 is made up of 16 amino acids. This CDR3 reads CASSLLPAGGYNEQFF.

The chain is built from TRBV5-6 and TRBJ2-3; the TCRdb call, TRBD2, lacks DNA for checking. The length of the CDR3 is 13 residues. CDR1 and CDR2 from the germline V gene are SGHDT and YYEEEE. This chain's CDR3 is CASSLEGVGTQYF.

V is TRBV29-1 and J is TRBJ1-1. The CDR3 consists of 11 residues. The germline gives CDR1 SQVTM, CDR2 ANQGSEA. CDR3 protein: CSVPTATEAFF.